This TCR beta chain was observed in a study of early T cells in non-severe SARS-CoV-2 infection. The overall study: Sequenced material consisted of bulk RNA (from unsorted whole blood), and chains were unpaired. Findings and caveats of the study: VDJdb matches were skewed toward anti-spike CD8 T cell responses.

This clonotype came up many times. Its antigen is still unknown. Researchers attached unique molecular identifiers to individual cDNA molecules. MiXCR, run by TCRdb on the 5' RACE reads, gives a single entry per CDR3 protein. The sample includes more than 50,000 distinct CDR3 sequences, over 8% of them seen just once. Germline CDR1 and CDR2: LNHNV and YYDKDF (reference sequence). The CDR3 consists of 14 residues. J lost 7 bases, V lost 3 bases, and 6 bases had no gene match. The clonotype comes from an adult who was a healthcare worker with PCR-confirmed SARS-CoV-2 infection or an uninfected control (not recorded which). The sequenced material came from whole blood. This sequence joins TRBV15 and TRBJ2-1; 7 nucleotides align to TRBD2. The DNA of the CDR3 is TGTGCCACCAGCAGGGGCCTGGGGGGGAATGAGCAGTTCTTC. Its translation: CATSRGLGGNEQFF.